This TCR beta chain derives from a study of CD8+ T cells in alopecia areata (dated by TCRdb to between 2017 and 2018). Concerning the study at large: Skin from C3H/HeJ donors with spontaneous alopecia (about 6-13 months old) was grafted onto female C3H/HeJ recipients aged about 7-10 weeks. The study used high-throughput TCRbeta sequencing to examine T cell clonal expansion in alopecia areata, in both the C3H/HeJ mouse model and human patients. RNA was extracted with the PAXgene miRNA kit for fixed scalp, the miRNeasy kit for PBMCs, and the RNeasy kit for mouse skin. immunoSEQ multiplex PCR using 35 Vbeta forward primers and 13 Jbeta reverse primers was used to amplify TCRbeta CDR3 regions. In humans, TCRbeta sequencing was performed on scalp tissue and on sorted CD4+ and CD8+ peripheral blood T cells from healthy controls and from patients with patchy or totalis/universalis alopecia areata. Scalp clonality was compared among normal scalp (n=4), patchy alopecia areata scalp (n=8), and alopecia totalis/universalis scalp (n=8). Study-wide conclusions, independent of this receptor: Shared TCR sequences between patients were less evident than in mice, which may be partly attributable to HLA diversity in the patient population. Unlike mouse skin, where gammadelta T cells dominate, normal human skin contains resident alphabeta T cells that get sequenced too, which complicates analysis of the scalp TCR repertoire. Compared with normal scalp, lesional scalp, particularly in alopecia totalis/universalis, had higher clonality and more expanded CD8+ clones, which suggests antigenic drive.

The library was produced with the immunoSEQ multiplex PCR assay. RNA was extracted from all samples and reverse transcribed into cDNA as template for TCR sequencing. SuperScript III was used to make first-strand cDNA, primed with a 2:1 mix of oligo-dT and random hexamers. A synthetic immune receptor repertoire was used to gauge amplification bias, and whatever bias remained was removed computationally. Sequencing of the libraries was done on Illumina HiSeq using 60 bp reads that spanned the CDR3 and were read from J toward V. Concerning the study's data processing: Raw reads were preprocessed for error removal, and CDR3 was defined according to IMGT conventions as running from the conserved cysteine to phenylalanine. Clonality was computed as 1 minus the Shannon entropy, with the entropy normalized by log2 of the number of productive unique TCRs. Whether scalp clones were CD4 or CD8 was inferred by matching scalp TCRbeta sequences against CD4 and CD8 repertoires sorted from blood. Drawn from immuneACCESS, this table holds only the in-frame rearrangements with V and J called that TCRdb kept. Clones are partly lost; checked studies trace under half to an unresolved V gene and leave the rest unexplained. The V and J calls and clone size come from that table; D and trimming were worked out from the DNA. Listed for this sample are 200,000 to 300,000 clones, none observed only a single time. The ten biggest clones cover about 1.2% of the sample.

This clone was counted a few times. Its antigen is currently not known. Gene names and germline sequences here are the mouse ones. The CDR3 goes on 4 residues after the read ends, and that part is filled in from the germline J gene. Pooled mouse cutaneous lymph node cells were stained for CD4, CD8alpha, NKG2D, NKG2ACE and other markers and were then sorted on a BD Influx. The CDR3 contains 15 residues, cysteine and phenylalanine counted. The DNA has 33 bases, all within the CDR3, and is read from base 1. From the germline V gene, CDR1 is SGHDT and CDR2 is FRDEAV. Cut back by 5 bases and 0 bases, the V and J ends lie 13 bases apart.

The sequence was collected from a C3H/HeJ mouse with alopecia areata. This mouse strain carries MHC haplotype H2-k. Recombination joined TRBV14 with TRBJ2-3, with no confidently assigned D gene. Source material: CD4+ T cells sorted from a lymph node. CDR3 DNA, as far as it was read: TGTGCCAGCAGGCATCCTCTTACTAGTGCAGAA. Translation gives CASRHPLTSAE. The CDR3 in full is CASRHPLTSAETLYF.